This T cell receptor (beta chain) was profiled in a study of cytomegalovirus exposure and HLA in healthy donors. Across the study: Across a few hundred genotyped donors, about 80% landed in the Caucasian-associated ancestry cluster. General study points: Associated with HLA alleles at 0.05 false discovery rate in a later analysis were some 18,000 TCR beta sequences.

The PCR made use of 60 Vbeta and 13 Jbeta primers. TCRdb keeps only in-frame clones here, not all; method: immunoSEQ multiplex PCR. The sample yields about 96,000 clones, roughly 74% seen once. As to this clone: Its cognate antigen is unknown.

Material for sequencing was PBMCs. This sequence originates from a female donor in good health and CMV-seropositive.

In DNA form, the CDR3 reads TGCGCCAGCAGCGCCCGACAGGGGGCGATTTCACCCCTCCACTTT. Protein: CASSARQGAISPLHF. This chain links TRBV5-1 with TRBJ1-6, with 10 bases that match TRBD1. The J segment lost 9 bases and the V segment lost 4 bases, leaving 7 bases of the junction unmatched. From germline, CDR1 is SGHRS and CDR2 YFSETQ. This CDR3 is built from 15 residues.